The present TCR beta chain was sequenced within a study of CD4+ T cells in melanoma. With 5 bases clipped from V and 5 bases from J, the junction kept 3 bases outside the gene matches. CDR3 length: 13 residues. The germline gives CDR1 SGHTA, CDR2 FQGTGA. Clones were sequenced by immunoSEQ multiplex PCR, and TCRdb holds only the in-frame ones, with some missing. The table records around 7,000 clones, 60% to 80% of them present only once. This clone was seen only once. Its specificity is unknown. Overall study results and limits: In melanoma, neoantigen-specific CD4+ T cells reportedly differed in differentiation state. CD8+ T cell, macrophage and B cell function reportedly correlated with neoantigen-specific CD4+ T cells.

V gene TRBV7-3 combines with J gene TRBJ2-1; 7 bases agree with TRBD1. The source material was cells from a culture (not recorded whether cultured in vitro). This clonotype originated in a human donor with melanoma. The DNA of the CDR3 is TGTGCCAGCAGCCTGGGACAGCACAATGAGCAGTTCTTC. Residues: CASSLGQHNEQFF.